These 20 T cell receptor beta chains originate from one sample sequenced in a study of T cells in localized non-small cell lung cancer. Measured with immunoSEQ multiplex PCR; TCRdb has only the in-frame clones, and not every one. The top ten hold about two fifths of the sample, which has over a thousand clones, about 25% seen once. Source: normal lung tissue next to the tumor, taken before any cancer treatment. These receptors were taken from a man between 40 and 69 years old with stage III lung adenocarcinoma.

This clone counts as large. V and J are TRBV28 and TRBJ2-7, with 10 bases identical to TRBD1. V shed 10 bases, J shed 5 bases, and the junction held 8 bases outside the gene matches. The CDR3 has 13 amino acids. Germline lookup yields CDR1 MDHEN and CDR2 SYDVKM. CDR3 nucleotides: TGTGCCACCCGGACAGGGGGGACCCACGAGCAGTACTTC. Its protein is CATRTGGTHEQYF.

V usage is TRBV11-3 and J usage is TRBJ2-3; D not resolved. Trimming took 7 bases from V and 0 from J, leaving 11 bases between them. From germline, CDR1 is SGHNT and CDR2 YENEEA. CDR3 length equals 14 residues. CDR3 DNA sequence: TGTGCCAGCACCCGATATTATAGCACAGATACGCAGTATTTT. It codes for CASTRYYSTDTQYF. Drawing the rest from reference TRBV11-3 and TRBJ2-3, the complete variable domain is EAGVVQSPRYKIIEKKQPVAFWCNPISGHNTLYWYLQNLGQGPELLIRYENEEAVDDSQLPKDRFSAERLKGVDSTLKIQPAELGDSAVYLCASTRYYSTDTQYFGPGTRLTVL.

V gene TRBV15 combines with J gene TRBJ1-4; 8 bases are a match to TRBD1. The CDR3 is 16 residues long. Germline V gene data show CDR1 as LNHNV and CDR2 as YYDKDF (reference sequence). Losses at the gene ends were 3 bases for V and 5 bases for J; bases not matched to a gene: 8. For the CDR3, the DNA is TGTGCCACCAGCAGTCACACCGGGACAGGAAATGAAAAACTGTTTTTT. Residues: CATSSHTGTGNEKLFF.

This clone is labeled as large (0.1 to 1%). This chain connects TRBV6-8 to TRBJ2-3; weak D call: TRBD2 (7 bases). The CDR3 covers 16 residues. The germline V gene has CDR1 MNHGY and CDR2 SAAAGT. V was clipped by 2 bases and J by 5 bases, with 17 bases between them. This CDR3 is CASSYGRGAGGDTQYF. CDR3 DNA: TGTGCCAGCAGTTACGGGAGGGGGGCAGGAGGAGATACGCAGTATTTT.

This clone showed up just a few times. The rearrangement uses TRBV11-3 and TRBJ1-2, with TRBD1 matching 8 bases. CDR1 SGHNT and CDR2 YENEEA come from the germline V gene. V dropped 3 bases and J dropped 7; count of bases not matched to a gene: 7. This CDR3 has 14 amino acids. DNA of the CDR3: TGTGCCAGCAGCTTGGGACAGGCCCAGGGTGGCTACACCTTC. Translation: CASSLGQAQGGYTF.

The chain couples TRBV18 to TRBJ2-5; D unresolved. The CDR3 runs 14 residues. V lost 5 bases, J lost 7 bases, and 17 bases lay in between. CDR1 is KGHSH, CDR2 LQKENI, per germline. The CDR3 DNA reads TGTGCCAGCTCATCCACGGGCTACCCGGGGACCCAGTACTTC. Its translation is CASSSTGYPGTQYF.

This clone was counted only a few times. This chain links TRBV11-3 with TRBJ2-1, with 9 bases that match TRBD2. CDR1 and CDR2 (germline): SGHNT, YENEEA. V was clipped by 5 bases and J by 4 bases; unmatched bases: 9. The CDR3 sequence is 16 residues long. The CDR3 loop reads CASSPGGGAWYNEQFF. The CDR3 region has the DNA TGTGCCAGCAGCCCAGGCGGGGGGGCCTGGTACAATGAGCAGTTCTTC. The full variable domain, rest sourced from reference TRBV11-3 and TRBJ2-1, is EAGVVQSPRYKIIEKKQPVAFWCNPISGHNTLYWYLQNLGQGPELLIRYENEEAVDDSQLPKDRFSAERLKGVDSTLKIQPAELGDSAVYLCASSPGGGAWYNEQFFGPGTRLTVL.

In its sample, this clone is large. The CDR3 nucleotides read TGTGCCAGCAGATCGACTAGCGGGGGTATCGGGGAGCTGTTTTTT. It is translated as CASRSTSGGIGELFF. V usage is TRBV6-8 and J usage is TRBJ2-2, with 12 bases lining up with TRBD2. This CDR3 region has 15 residues. Germline V gene lookup returns CDR1 MNHGY and CDR2 SAAAGT. After removal of 6 bases from V and 7 bases from J, the junction contained 6 bases not matched to a gene.

This clone occurred a few times. The chain couples TRBV19 to TRBJ1-3; a weak D match, TRBD1 (6 bases). V was trimmed by 6 bases and J by 2 bases, leaving 14 bases between them. The CDR3 is made up of 15 amino acids. The germline CDR1 and CDR2 sequences are LNHDA and SQIVND (reference sequence). The CDR3 DNA sequence: TGTGCCAGTAGCGAACCGGGACAAGCTGGAAACACCATATATTTT. Translation gives CASSEPGQAGNTIYF.

The chain recombines TRBV10-2 with TRBJ2-5; D assignment may be TRBD1 or TRBD2 (6 bases each). This CDR3 has 14 amino acids. V shed 3 bases and J shed 5 bases, with 13 bases lying between them. CDR1 WSHSY and CDR2 SAAADI come from the germline V gene. The CDR3 DNA reads as TGCGCCAGCAGTGAAGGGGGGCACGTTGAGACCCAGTACTTC. This encodes CASSEGGHVETQYF.

This clone was counted only a few times. This chain uses TRBV18 with TRBJ1-1; tentatively, D is TRBD1 (5 bases). The germline CDR1 and CDR2 sequences are KGHSH and LQKENI. This CDR3 comprises 13 residues. The V and J ends lost 2 bases and 5 bases respectively, with 9 bases between them. CDR3: CASSPGTNTEAFF. Here the CDR3 DNA reads TGTGCCAGCTCACCAGGGACGAATACTGAAGCTTTCTTT.

The genes are TRBV9 and TRBJ2-1; D unresolved. Germline loops: CDR1 SGDLS, CDR2 YYNGEE. There are 14 residues in the CDR3. V shed 4 bases and J shed 0 bases, with 8 bases lying between them. The CDR3 DNA follows: TGTGCCAGCAGCCCTAGGAGCTCCTACAATGAGCAGTTCTTC. Translated, it gives CASSPRSSYNEQFF.

By sample share, this clone is medium-sized (0.01 to 0.1%). The chain couples TRBV11-3 to TRBJ2-3; 7 bases match TRBD1. V lost 1 base and J lost 2; bases outside the gene matches: 3. The length of the CDR3 is 15 residues. Per germline, CDR1 SGHNT and CDR2 YENEEA. CDR3 sequence: CASSLGTGHTDTQYF. The CDR3, as DNA: TGTGCCAGCAGCTTAGGGACAGGCCACACAGATACGCAGTATTTT.

This clone has only a few counts. This chain connects TRBV28 to TRBJ1-2, with 8 bases fitting TRBD1. The length of the CDR3 is 15 residues. The germline V gene has CDR1 MDHEN and CDR2 SYDVKM. Trimming took 6 bases from V and 4 from J; bases not matched to a gene: 10. CDR3 residues: CASRLPGTGAYGYTF. In DNA form, the CDR3 reads TGTGCCAGCAGGCTGCCAGGGACAGGCGCCTATGGCTACACCTTC.

The chain joins TRBV18 to TRBJ2-7, with TRBD1 matching over 9 bases. Trimming at V came to 3 bases and at J to 3 bases, leaving 3 bases not matched to a gene. CDR3 length equals 14 residues. CDR1 is KGHSH, CDR2 LQKENI, per germline. The CDR3 region is CASSPRQGVYEQYV. The CDR3 DNA reads TGTGCCAGCTCACCTAGACAGGGGGTCTACGAGCAGTACGTC.

Worth noting for this clone: Because the CDR3 is missing its conserved closing phenylalanine or tryptophan, this is likely a read error. The DNA is left out, because the CDR3 cannot be placed on it with certainty; the CDR3 is given as TCRdb lists it. This sequence joins TRBV9 and TRBJ2-4; the D call TRBD1 from the table was never checked on the DNA. Germline CDR1 is SGDLS and CDR2 is YYNGEE. The CDR3 is 12 residues long, ends included. The chain's CDR3 is CASSETRDRITS.

The chain recombines TRBV6-8 with TRBJ2-7; D gene uncertain. Germline CDR1 reads MNHGY; CDR2 reads SAAAGT. The CDR3 is 12 residues long. The V end lost 3 bases, the J end lost 4 bases, and 7 bases lay between the germline ends. CDR3 sequence reads: CASSYLAYEQYF. The CDR3 nucleotides are TGTGCCAGCAGTTATTTGGCTTACGAGCAGTACTTC.

This clone was counted a few times. The V call is TRBV6-8, the J call TRBJ2-1; 9 nucleotides align to TRBD2. Germline V gives CDR1 MNHGY, CDR2 SAAAGT. The length of the CDR3 is 13 residues. Unmatched junction bases numbered 8, after V lost 8 bases and J lost 9 bases. CDR3 protein: CASWPSGVSEQFF. CDR3 nucleotide sequence: TGTGCCAGCTGGCCTAGCGGGGTTAGTGAGCAGTTCTTC.

The chain is built from TRBV6-8 and TRBJ1-1; a weak D match, TRBD1 (6 bases). Looked up from germline, CDR1 is MNHGY and CDR2 is SAAAGT. The V and J ends lost 6 bases and 3 bases respectively, with 14 bases between them. There are 14 residues in the CDR3. The CDR3 sequence is CASRTTGLHTEAFF. The CDR3 nucleotides are TGTGCCAGCAGGACTACAGGGCTCCACACTGAAGCTTTCTTT.

This rearrangement joins TRBV28 to TRBJ1-2; D might be TRBD1 (6 bases). Germline CDR1 reads MDHEN; CDR2 reads SYDVKM. CDR3 length equals 14 residues. V was clipped by 4 bases and J by 5 bases, with 14 bases between them. The CDR3 bases are TGTGCCAGCAGTTACGCAGGGGAAGGATATGGCTACACCTTC. As protein: CASSYAGEGYGYTF.